This T cell receptor beta chain was identified during a study of blood T cell repertoires in COVID-19. The wider study: Specimens from acute and convalescent COVID-19 originated in the United States, Italy and Spain. In each case, the material was cDNA or gDNA derived from T cells, B-cell-depleted T cells, or PBMCs.

Here immunoSEQ multiplex PCR was the method, and the copy in TCRdb shows in-frame clones only, minus some. This sample has some 250,000 clones, with around 84% found just once. This clone was counted a few times. The clonotype was recovered from a man between 60 and 75 years old with acute or convalescent COVID-19. The sequenced material came from peripheral blood.

In DNA form, the CDR3 reads TGTGCCAGCAGCGGACTAGGGAGGGCTGGAGAGACCCAGTACTTC. It is translated as CASSGLGRAGETQYF. The chain uses TRBV2 and TRBJ2-5; 7 nucleotides agree with TRBD2. Trimming cost V 6 bases and J 4 bases; bases outside gene matches: 11. Germline V gene lookup returns CDR1 SNHLY and CDR2 FYNNEI. This CDR3 comprises 15 residues.